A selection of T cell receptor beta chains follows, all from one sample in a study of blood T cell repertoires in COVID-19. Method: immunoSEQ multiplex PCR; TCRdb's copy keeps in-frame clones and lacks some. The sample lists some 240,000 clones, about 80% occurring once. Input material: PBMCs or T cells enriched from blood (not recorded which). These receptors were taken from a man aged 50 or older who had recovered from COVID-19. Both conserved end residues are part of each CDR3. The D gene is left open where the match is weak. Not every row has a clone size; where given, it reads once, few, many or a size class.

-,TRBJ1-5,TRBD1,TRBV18,TGTGCCAGCTCACCGGACAGGGCAAATAGCAATCAGCCCCAGCATTTT,CASSPDRANSNQPQHF
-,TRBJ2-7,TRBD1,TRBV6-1,TGTGCCAGCAGTGAAGACACCGGGACAGGGAACTCCTACGAGCAGTACTTC,CASSEDTGTGNSYEQYF
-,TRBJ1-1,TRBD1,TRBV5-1,TGCGCCAGCAGCGGAACAGGGGAAATGAACACTGAAGCTTTCTTT,CASSGTGEMNTEAFF
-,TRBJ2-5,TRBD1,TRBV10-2,TGCGCCAGCAGTGAATTCGGACAGGGGGGCCAAGAGACCCAGTACTTC,CASSEFGQGGQETQYF
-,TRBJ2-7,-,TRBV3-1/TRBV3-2,TGTGCCAGCAGTCTTTCTTACGAGCAGTACTTC,CASSLSYEQYF
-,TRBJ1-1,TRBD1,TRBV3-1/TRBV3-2,TGTGCCAGCAGCCAAGTCCCACAGGGGGCAGGTGAAGCTTTCTTT,CASSQVPQGAGEAFF
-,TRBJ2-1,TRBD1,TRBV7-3,TGTGCCAGCAGCAAACAAACAGGGGGCTGGAAGTTCTTC,CASSKQTGGWKFF
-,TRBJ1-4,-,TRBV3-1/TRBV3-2,TGTGCCAGCAGCCAGAGGAGGGCTAATGAAAAACTGTTTTTT,CASSQRRANEKLFF
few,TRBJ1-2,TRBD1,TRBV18,TGTGCCAGCTCACCACCGGCAGGGGGAATCTATGGCTACACCTTC,CASSPPAGGIYGYTF
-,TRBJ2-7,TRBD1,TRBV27,TGTGCCAGCAGTGGGGCAGCTCCGGGACAGGGTAACGAGCAGTACTTC,CASSGAAPGQGNEQYF
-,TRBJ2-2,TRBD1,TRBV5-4,TGTGCCAGCAGTCTCGCCGGACAGGGGGCCGGGGAGCTGTTTTTT,CASSLAGQGAGELFF
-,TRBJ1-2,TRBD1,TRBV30,TGTGCCTGGACACCTCAGGGGGCGGGAGGCTACACCTTC,CAWTPQGAGGYTF
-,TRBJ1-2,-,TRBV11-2,TGTGCCAGCAGCTTAGAGGGGCTGGGTGGCTACACCTTC,CASSLEGLGGYTF
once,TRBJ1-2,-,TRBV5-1,TGCGCCAGCAGCTCTAGGACAGCCGACTATGGCTACACCTTC,CASSSRTADYGYTF
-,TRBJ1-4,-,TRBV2,TGTGCCAGCCGCTTTGGGGGCGGGGAAAAACTGTTTTTT,CASRFGGGEKLFF
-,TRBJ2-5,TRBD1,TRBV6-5,TGTGCCAGCAGTTATTCCGGGACAGGACAATCAGGGACCCAGTACTTC,CASSYSGTGQSGTQYF
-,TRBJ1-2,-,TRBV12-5,TGTGCTAGTGGTTTGATGAGCGGCTACACCTTC,CASGLMSGYTF
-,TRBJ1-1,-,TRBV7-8,TGTGCCAGCAGCTCATCCAGACAGGTGGGGCACACTGAAGCTTTCTTT,CASSSSRQVGHTEAFF
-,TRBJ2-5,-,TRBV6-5,TGTGCCAGCACCCCGGCAGGGGTAATCCAAGAGACCCAGTACTTC,CASTPAGVIQETQYF
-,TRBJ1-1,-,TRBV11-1,TGTGCCAGCAAGGAGGGCAGGGAGAACACTGAAGCTTTCTTT,CASKEGRENTEAFF